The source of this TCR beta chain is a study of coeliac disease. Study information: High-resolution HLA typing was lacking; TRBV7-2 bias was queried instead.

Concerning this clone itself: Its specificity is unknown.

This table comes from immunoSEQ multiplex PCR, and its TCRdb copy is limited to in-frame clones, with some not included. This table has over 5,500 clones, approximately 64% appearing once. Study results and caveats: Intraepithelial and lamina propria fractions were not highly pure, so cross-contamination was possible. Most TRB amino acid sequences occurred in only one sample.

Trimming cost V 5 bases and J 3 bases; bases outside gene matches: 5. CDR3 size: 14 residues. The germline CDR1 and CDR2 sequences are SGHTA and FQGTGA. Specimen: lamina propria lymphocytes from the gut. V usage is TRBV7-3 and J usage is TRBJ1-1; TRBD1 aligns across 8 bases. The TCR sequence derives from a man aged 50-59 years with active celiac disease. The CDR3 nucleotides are TGTGCCAGCAGCCAAGGACAGGGACACACTGAAGCTTTCTTT. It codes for CASSQGQGHTEAFF.